This TCR beta chain was sequenced in a study of CD8+ T cells in alopecia areata. Treatment in this sample: oral pan-JAK inhibitor, 5-10 mg twice daily. V lost 5 bases and J 2 bases, leaving 8 bases between the germline ends. The V gene's germline CDR1 is SGHAT and CDR2 FQNNGV. The CDR3 is made up of 13 amino acids. RNA extraction and reverse transcription yielded cDNA as sequencing template. Some clones are missing from TCRdb's copy, which holds only in-frame ones; the method was immunoSEQ multiplex PCR. The table lists 100,000 to 150,000 clones, over 60% of them singletons. The chain carries TRBV11-2 and TRBJ2-3; weak D call: TRBD1 (5 bases). This TCR was recovered from a human donor with alopecia areata. This specimen was CD4+ T cells sorted from blood, taken at week 4, from a patient treated with tofacitinib. CDR3 sequence (DNA): TGTGCCAGCAGCCCGACAGTCACAGATACGCAGTATTTT. Its protein is CASSPTVTDTQYF.